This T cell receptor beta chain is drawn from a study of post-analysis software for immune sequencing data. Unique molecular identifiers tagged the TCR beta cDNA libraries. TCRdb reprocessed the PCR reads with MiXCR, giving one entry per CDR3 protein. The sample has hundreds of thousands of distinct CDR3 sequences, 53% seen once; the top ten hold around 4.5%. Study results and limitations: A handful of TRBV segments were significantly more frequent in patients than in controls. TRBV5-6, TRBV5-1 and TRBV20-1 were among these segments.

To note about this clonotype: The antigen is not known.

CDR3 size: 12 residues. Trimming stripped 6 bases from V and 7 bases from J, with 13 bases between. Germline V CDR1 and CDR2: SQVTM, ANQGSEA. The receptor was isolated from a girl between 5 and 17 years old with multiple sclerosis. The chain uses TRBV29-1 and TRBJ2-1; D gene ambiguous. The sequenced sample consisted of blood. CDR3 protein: CSVKGSWNEQFF. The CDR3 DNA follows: TGCAGCGTCAAGGGATCGTGGAATGAGCAGTTCTTC.